The 29 T cell receptor beta chains listed next were all sequenced from one sample in a study of cytomegalovirus exposure and HLA in healthy donors. Both 60 Vbeta primers and 13 Jbeta primers went into the PCR. TCRdb's copy holds only in-frame clones and misses some; the assay was immunoSEQ multiplex PCR. The top ten clones hold 2.5% to 3.5% of a sample with 170,000 or so clones, around 70% of them seen once. Sequencing was done on a sample of PBMCs. Receptors originate from a male donor in good health and CMV-seronegative.

This clone was seen only once. The chain is built from TRBV11-2 and TRBJ2-3, with no clear D. In germline, CDR1 is SGHAT, CDR2 FQNNGV. V was pared by 2 bases and J by 0 bases, with 3 bases between. CDR3 length: 13 residues. The CDR3 DNA is TGTGCCAGCAGCTTAACTAGCACAGATACGCAGTATTTT. This sequence encodes CASSLTSTDTQYF.

The chain employs TRBV15 and TRBJ2-4; 12 nucleotides agree with TRBD1. The V and J ends lost 6 bases and 7 bases, in that order; junction bases with no gene match: 1. The CDR3 sequence is 13 residues long. Germline loops: CDR1 LNHNV, CDR2 YYDKDF (reference sequence). CDR3 coding DNA: TGTGCCACCAGAGGGACAGGGGGCAACATTCAGTACTTC. It specifies CATRGTGGNIQYF.

This clone is a singleton in its sample. The rearrangement links TRBV30 to TRBJ2-1, with 15 nucleotides matching TRBD2. Germline-derived CDR1 and CDR2 are GTSNPN and SVGIG (reference sequence). The CDR3 has 15 amino acids. Trimming took 0 bases from V and 8 from J; bases not matched to a gene: 2. The CDR3 bases are TGTGCCTGGAGTGTCGGACTAGCGGGAGGGTATGAGCAGTTCTTC. Translated, it gives CAWSVGLAGGYEQFF.

This chain uses TRBV29-1 with TRBJ2-1, with 7 bases fitting TRBD1. The CDR3 sequence is 13 residues long. V lost 5 bases to trimming and J lost 7 bases; unmatched junction nucleotides: 8. Germline V lookup: CDR1 SQVTM, CDR2 ANQGSEA. CDR3 bases: TGCAGCGTTCCTAGGACAGGACTTAATGAGCAGTTCTTC. This translates into CSVPRTGLNEQFF.

The chain combines TRBV6-5 with TRBJ1-2; D not certain. This CDR3 has 14 amino acids. The germline V gene encodes CDR1 MNHEY and CDR2 SVGAGI. Trimming took off 4 bases at V and 6 bases at J, with 15 bases between the two ends. The CDR3 loop reads CASSLKGSGNGYTF. The CDR3, as DNA: TGTGCCAGCAGTTTAAAGGGAAGCGGAAATGGCTACACCTTC.

The chain joins TRBV7-9 to TRBJ2-5; D not certain. The closer fit of TRBJ2-7 to the DNA end suggests the J call may be wrong. CDR3 length: 15 residues. From germline, CDR1 is SEHNR and CDR2 FQNEAQ (reference sequence). The DNA for the CDR3 is TGTGCCAGCAGCTTAACCATATCCTCCTCCTACGAGCAGTACTTC. It encodes CASSLTISSSYEQYF.

The chain joins TRBV7-9 to TRBJ1-6; no reliable D call. The germline V and J ends were trimmed by 5 bases and 7 bases, with 18 bases remaining between them. The CDR3 covers 16 residues. Germline V lookup: CDR1 SEHNR, CDR2 FQNEAQ (reference sequence). The CDR3 sequence: CASSQPSNQANSPLHF. The DNA for the CDR3 is TGTGCCAGCAGCCAGCCTTCGAATCAAGCGAATTCACCCCTCCACTTT.

This chain uses TRBV18 with TRBJ1-5; no clear D gene. The germline CDR1 and CDR2 sequences are KGHSH and LQKENI. The germline V and J ends were trimmed by 2 bases and 7 bases, with 15 bases remaining between them. This CDR3 is 15 amino acids long. CDR3 bases: TGTGCCAGCTCACCAGGGCAAGTGATCAGGCAGCCCCAGCATTTT. Protein: CASSPGQVIRQPQHF.

The rearrangement links TRBV11-3 to TRBJ2-1; no clear D gene. The CDR3 contains 15 residues. The V end lost 0 bases, the J end lost 4 bases, and 10 bases lay between the germline ends. In germline, CDR1 is SGHNT, CDR2 YENEEA. The CDR3 DNA reads TGTGCCAGCAGCTTAGACCCCCACAGATACAATGAGCAGTTCTTC. Amino acids: CASSLDPHRYNEQFF.

The CDR3 DNA reads TGTGCCTGGAGATGGTTTGACAACGGAAACACCATATATTTT. Translation gives CAWRWFDNGNTIYF. The V gene is TRBV30, the J gene TRBJ1-3; D is uncertain. CDR1 is GTSNPN and CDR2 is SVGIG in the germline V gene (reference sequence). The V end lost 3 bases, the J end lost 4 bases, and 13 bases lay between the germline ends. This CDR3 contains 14 residues.

In this sample, this clone turned up a few times. This rearrangement joins TRBV5-1 to TRBJ1-1; 7 bases line up with TRBD1. The CDR3 loop spans 14 amino acids. Germline V gives CDR1 SGHRS, CDR2 YFSETQ. The V segment lost 5 bases and the J segment 2 bases; nucleotides outside the gene matches: 6. This CDR3 reads CASRSTGSNTEAFF. Written as DNA, the CDR3 is TGCGCCAGCAGATCGACAGGGAGTAACACTGAAGCTTTCTTT.

The chain couples TRBV5-1 to TRBJ2-7, with 7 bases matching TRBD1. From germline, CDR1 is SGHRS and CDR2 YFSETQ. J gave up 0 bases and V 1 base, and 10 bases lay outside the gene matches. The CDR3 contains 17 residues. The CDR3 nucleotides read TGCGCCAGCAGCTTGTCTTCGGGACAGTCGAGCTCCTACGAGCAGTACTTC. It codes for CASSLSSGQSSSYEQYF.

The chain links TRBV19 to TRBJ2-1; maybe TRBD2 (5 bases). The germline CDR1 and CDR2 sequences are LNHDA and SQIVND (reference sequence). The V gene lost 9 bases and the J gene lost 0 bases, with 15 bases spanning the gap. The CDR3 runs to 15 residues. The chain's CDR3 is CASKRTGSSYNEQFF. The CDR3, as DNA: TGTGCCAGCAAGCGGACGGGGAGCTCCTACAATGAGCAGTTCTTC.

The table lists this clone with a count of one. This sequence joins TRBV15 and TRBJ2-7; D perhaps matches TRBD2 (6 bases). Germline V CDR1 and CDR2: LNHNV, YYDKDF (reference sequence). Trimming took 10 bases from V and 1 from J, leaving 17 bases between them. The CDR3 is 14 residues long. The CDR3 here is CAIGRRVNSYEQYF. CDR3 DNA sequence: TGTGCCATCGGACGGAGGGTCAATTCCTACGAGCAGTACTTC.

The rearrangement uses TRBV10-1 and TRBJ2-7; the D gene is possibly TRBD1 (5 bases). The germline CDR1 and CDR2 sequences are WNHNN and SYGVQD (reference sequence). The CDR3 is made up of 13 amino acids. The CDR3 bases are TGCGACGGTACGGCAGGGCTGTCCTACGAGCAGTACTTC. This translates into CDGTAGLSYEQYF.

The chain is built from TRBV6-6 and TRBJ1-2, with no clear D. Between the trimmed V and J ends, which lost 5 bases and 2 bases, there was a span of 9 bases. CDR3 size: 13 residues. The germline V gene encodes CDR1 MNHNY and CDR2 SVGAGI (reference sequence). CDR3 nucleotides: TGTGCCAGCAGTCCTAGTTTAAACTATGGCTACACCTTC. Translating it yields CASSPSLNYGYTF.

The chain is built from TRBV9 and TRBJ1-6; D gene uncertain. Germline CDR1 and CDR2: SGDLS and YYNGEE. This CDR3 has 16 residues. V was trimmed by 0 bases and J by 6 bases, leaving 13 bases between them. CDR3 bases: TGTGCCAGCAGCGTAGCTATCGAACTCGGTAATTCACCCCTCCACTTT. It encodes CASSVAIELGNSPLHF.

J is TRBJ1-4 and V is TRBV29-1; no reliable D call. V was trimmed by 1 base and J by 0 bases, leaving 15 bases between them. Germline V gene data show CDR1 as SQVTM and CDR2 as ANQGSEA. The CDR3 has 17 amino acids. CDR3 sequence: CSVEGVREQATNEKLFF. For the CDR3, the DNA is TGCAGCGTTGAAGGCGTCCGCGAGCAAGCAACTAATGAAAAACTGTTTTTT.

CDR3 loop: CASSPGEARGQGKNIQYF. The CDR3 bases are TGCGCCAGCAGCCCAGGGGAAGCGCGTGGGCAGGGGAAAAACATTCAGTACTTC. The chain is built from TRBV4-1 and TRBJ2-4; D possibly corresponds to TRBD1 (6 bases). Germline V gene lookup returns CDR1 MGHRA and CDR2 YSYEKL. The germline V and J ends were trimmed by 4 bases and 4 bases, with 23 bases remaining between them. CDR3 length: 18 amino acids.

This clone was detected only a few times. A read error may account for a junction end that differs from germline. J is TRBJ1-2 and V is TRBV6-6, with 7 bases that match TRBD1. Germline V lookup: CDR1 MNHNY, CDR2 SVGAGI (reference sequence). The CDR3 is 14 amino acids. The CDR3 region is CASRYTGENYDYTF. The CDR3 coding sequence is TGTGCCAGCAGATATACAGGGGAGAATTATGACTACACCTTC.

V gene TRBV30 combines with J gene TRBJ1-1; possibly TRBD1 for D (6 bases). Germline CDR1 is GTSNPN and CDR2 is SVGIG (reference sequence). The CDR3 spans 14 residues. V lost 7 bases, J lost 0 bases, and 15 bases lay in between. The CDR3 reads CASTDGQMNTEAFF. For the CDR3, the DNA is TGTGCCTCTACCGACGGACAGATGAACACTGAAGCTTTCTTT.

V and J are TRBV30 and TRBJ2-1; no clear D gene. Germline CDR1 GTSNPN, CDR2 SVGIG (reference sequence). CDR3 length: 11 residues. Between the trimmed V and J ends, which lost 0 bases and 12 bases, there was a span of 9 bases. This chain's CDR3 is CAWSVLGAQFF. In DNA, the CDR3 is TGTGCCTGGAGTGTACTTGGTGCGCAGTTCTTC.

As regards this clone: At one of its ends the junction is not consistent with the germline gene, which may arise from a read error. The V call is TRBV25-1, the J call TRBJ1-1, with D possibly matching TRBD1 (5 bases). This CDR3 is built from 14 residues. CDR1 and CDR2 from the germline V gene are MGHDK and SYGVNS. The CDR3 is CAGRFGGGSTEAFF. The CDR3 nucleotides are TGTGCCGGCAGGTTTGGTGGGGGGAGCACTGAAGCTTTCTTT.

This clone was seen a handful of times. This rearrangement joins TRBV7-6 to TRBJ1-2; 7 bases line up with TRBD1. The germline gives CDR1 SGHVS, CDR2 FNYEAQ. CDR3 length: 14 residues. J was trimmed by 2 bases and V by 1 base; bases with no gene match: 1. Written as DNA, the CDR3 is TGTGCCAGCAGCTTAGGACAGGGAAACTATGGCTACACCTTC. It translates to CASSLGQGNYGYTF.

This chain joins TRBV12-5 and TRBJ1-5; 7 bases align to TRBD1. The length of the CDR3 is 14 residues. V was clipped by 2 bases and J by 3 bases; unmatched bases: 1. CDR1 and CDR2 from the germline V gene are LGHNT and FRNRAP. In nucleotides, the CDR3 is TGTGCTAGTGGTTTGACAGGGGCCAATCAGCCCCAGCATTTT. It codes for CASGLTGANQPQHF.

Points on this clone: This sample also contains other DNA sequences that code for the same CDR3. The chain couples TRBV28 to TRBJ1-5; TRBD1 aligns across 9 bases. V lost 4 bases, J lost 4 bases, and 5 bases stayed unmatched. CDR1 is MDHEN and CDR2 is SYDVKM in the germline V gene. CDR3 length: 15 amino acids. The CDR3 nucleotides are TGTGCCAGCAGTTCGACAGGGGGGGGAAATCAGCCCCAGCATTTT. Protein product: CASSSTGGGNQPQHF. Using reference TRBV28 and TRBJ1-5 for the parts outside the CDR3, the full variable domain is DVKVTQSSRYLVKRTGEKVFLECVQDMDHENMFWYRQDPGLGLRLIYFSYDVKMKEKGDIPEGYSVSREKKERFSLILESASTNQTSMYLCASSSTGGGNQPQHFGDGTRLSIL.

This chain links TRBV28 with TRBJ2-5; 8 positions match TRBD1. The CDR3 spans 14 residues. V gave up 2 bases and J gave up 3 bases; unmatched junction bases: 2. CDR1 and CDR2 (germline): MDHEN, SYDVKM. The CDR3 reads CASSLGQGKETQYF. The CDR3 DNA sequence: TGTGCCAGCAGTTTAGGACAGGGAAAAGAGACCCAGTACTTC.

The V call is TRBV7-8, the J call TRBJ2-7, with 7 bases aligning to TRBD2. V lost 3 bases, J lost 6 bases, and 14 bases stayed unmatched. Germline V gene lookup returns CDR1 SGHVS and CDR2 FQNEAQ. The CDR3 is made up of 16 amino acids. CDR3 residues: CASSFPGERDFSEQYF. CDR3 in DNA: TGTGCCAGCAGCTTCCCTGGGGAGCGGGATTTCTCCGAGCAGTACTTC.

CDR3 amino acids: CASSLVGGGSNAYNEQFF. The CDR3 DNA sequence: TGTGCCAGCAGCTTAGTCGGGGGGGGCTCTAACGCCTACAATGAGCAGTTCTTC. V gene TRBV7-2 combines with J gene TRBJ2-1; TRBD2 matches at 8 bases. Trimming took 1 base from V and 2 from J; bases not matched to a gene: 10. There are 18 residues in the CDR3. Germline V lookup: CDR1 SGHTA, CDR2 FQGNSA.